The rows below give T cell receptor beta chains drawn from one sample of a study of CXCR3-negative and CXCR3-positive naive CD8 T cells. TCRdb re-analyzed the 5' RACE reads; it lists each CDR3 protein once, without DNA. The listing contains approximately 65,000 distinct CDR3 sequences. Sequences were obtained from naive CXCR3+ CD8+ T cells from blood. The receptor source for this set is a human donor in good health. Some clones in this sample may be carry-over from other donors' samples. Each CDR3 is given with its conserved first and last residue.

TRBV7-2	TRBJ1-1	CASSLLPRGPEAFF
TRBV6-2/TRBV6-3	TRBJ1-2	CASSPTGLMDGYTF
TRBV24-1	TRBJ2-2	CATSDLQGQFNTGELFF
TRBV27	TRBJ1-4	CASRTIGANEKLFF
TRBV25-1	TRBJ2-5	CASSERYLGYQETQYF
TRBV7-7	TRBJ2-5	CASSLGRGEQETQYF
TRBV6-6	TRBJ2-1	CASSWIATGDDNEQFF
TRBV9	TRBJ2-1	CASSSQDRDLQFF
TRBV12-3/TRBV12-4	TRBJ1-2	CASSHRAVGYTF
TRBV12-3/TRBV12-4	TRBJ2-1	CASSDHGTESF
TRBV20-1	TRBJ2-1	CSAPPGLAGAGEQFF
TRBV6-5	TRBJ2-7	CASRETSALSYEQYF
TRBV20-1	TRBJ2-3	CSADREYTSTDTQYF
TRBV7-7	TRBJ2-5	CASSQTGNQEAQYF
TRBV12-3/TRBV12-4	TRBJ2-7	CASSRGTGVTSYEQYF
TRBV7-9	TRBJ2-7	CASSLASHYEQYF
TRBV28	TRBJ2-7	CASSFRGTSAYEQYF
TRBV2	TRBJ1-5	CASSEALGGGRGQPQHF
TRBV6-2/TRBV6-3	TRBJ2-5	CASSLYHHFGGGNETQYF
TRBV7-9	TRBJ2-7	CASSSTGLGEQYF
TRBV19	TRBJ1-5	CEPGAGQPQHF
TRBV29-1	TRBJ1-2	CSAASGTGNGYTF
TRBV18	TRBJ2-7	CASSQSPGQVAYEQYF
TRBV5-5	TRBJ2-3	CATGAGGLADTQYF
TRBV6-5	TRBJ2-1	CASSFPSVQRGGNEQFF
TRBV7-9	TRBJ1-2	CASSLGAEDRGRGHGYTF
TRBV20-1	TRBJ2-1	CSARSNGANEQFF
TRBV29-1	TRBJ2-3	CSVGGYFPTDTQYF
TRBV28	TRBJ2-7	CASSLGSGEQYF
TRBV29-1	TRBJ1-4	CSAVTNEKLFF
TRBV7-8	TRBJ2-2	CASSPKQGNTGELFF
TRBV4-2	TRBJ2-7	CASSQDWAGAPYEQYF
TRBV4-1	TRBJ1-5	CASSQGQNSNQPQHF